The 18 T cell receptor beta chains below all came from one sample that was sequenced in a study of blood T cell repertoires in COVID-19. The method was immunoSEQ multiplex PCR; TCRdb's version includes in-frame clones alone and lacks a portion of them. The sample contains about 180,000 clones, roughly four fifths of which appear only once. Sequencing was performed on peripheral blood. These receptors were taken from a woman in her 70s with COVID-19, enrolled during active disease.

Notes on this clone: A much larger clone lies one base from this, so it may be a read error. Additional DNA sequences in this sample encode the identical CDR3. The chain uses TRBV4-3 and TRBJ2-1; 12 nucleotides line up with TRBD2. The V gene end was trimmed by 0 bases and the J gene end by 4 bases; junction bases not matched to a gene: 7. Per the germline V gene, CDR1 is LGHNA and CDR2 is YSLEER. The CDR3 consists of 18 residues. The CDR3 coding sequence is TGCGCCAGCAGCCAAGAGCCCAAACTAGCGGGAGGTTACAATGAGCAGTTCTTC. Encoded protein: CASSQEPKLAGGYNEQFF.

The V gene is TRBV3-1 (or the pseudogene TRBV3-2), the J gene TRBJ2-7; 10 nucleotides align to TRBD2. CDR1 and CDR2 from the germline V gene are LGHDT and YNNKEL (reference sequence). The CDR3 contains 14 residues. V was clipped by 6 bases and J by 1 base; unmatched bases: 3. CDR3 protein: CASSGLAASYEQYF. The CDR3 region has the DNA TGTGCCAGCAGTGGACTAGCGGCATCCTACGAGCAGTACTTC.

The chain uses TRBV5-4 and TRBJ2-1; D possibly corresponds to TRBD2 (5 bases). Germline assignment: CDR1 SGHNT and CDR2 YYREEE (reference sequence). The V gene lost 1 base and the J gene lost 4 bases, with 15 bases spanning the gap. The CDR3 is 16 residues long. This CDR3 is CASSLTSLAGYNEQFF. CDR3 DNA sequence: TGTGCCAGCAGCTTGACGTCTCTAGCCGGTTACAATGAGCAGTTCTTC.

The CDR3 DNA sequence: TGTGCCAGCAGTTTAGGATTTCGGGGGGGTTACACCTTC. It translates to CASSLGFRGGYTF. V gene TRBV12-3 or TRBV12-4 combines with J gene TRBJ1-2; D may be TRBD1 (5 bases). The CDR3 spans 13 residues. V was cut by 1 base and J by 11 bases, with 14 bases left in between.

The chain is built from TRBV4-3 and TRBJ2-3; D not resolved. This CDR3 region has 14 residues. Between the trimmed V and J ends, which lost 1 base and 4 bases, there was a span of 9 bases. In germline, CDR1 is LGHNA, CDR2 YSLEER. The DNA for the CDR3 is TGCGCCAGCAGCCAAGTATCGGAGCCAGATACGCAGTATTTT. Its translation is CASSQVSEPDTQYF.

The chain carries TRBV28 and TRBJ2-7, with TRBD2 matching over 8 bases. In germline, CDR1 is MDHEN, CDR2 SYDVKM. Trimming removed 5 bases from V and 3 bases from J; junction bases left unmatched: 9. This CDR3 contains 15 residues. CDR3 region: CASSPSTSGHYEQYF. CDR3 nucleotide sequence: TGTGCCAGCAGTCCGAGCACTAGCGGACACTACGAGCAGTACTTC.

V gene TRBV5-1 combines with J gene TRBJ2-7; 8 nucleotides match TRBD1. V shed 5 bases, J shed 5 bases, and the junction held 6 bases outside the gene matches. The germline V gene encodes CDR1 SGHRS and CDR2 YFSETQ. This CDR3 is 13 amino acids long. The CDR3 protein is CASSRGQGDEQYF. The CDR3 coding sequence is TGCGCCAGCAGTCGTGGACAGGGCGACGAGCAGTACTTC.

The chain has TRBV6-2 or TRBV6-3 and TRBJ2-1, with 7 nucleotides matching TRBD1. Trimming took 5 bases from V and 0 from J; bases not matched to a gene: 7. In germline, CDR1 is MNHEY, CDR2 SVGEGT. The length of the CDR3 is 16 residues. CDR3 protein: CASSGDRASSYNEQFF. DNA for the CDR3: TGTGCCAGCAGTGGCGACAGGGCCAGCTCCTACAATGAGCAGTTCTTC.

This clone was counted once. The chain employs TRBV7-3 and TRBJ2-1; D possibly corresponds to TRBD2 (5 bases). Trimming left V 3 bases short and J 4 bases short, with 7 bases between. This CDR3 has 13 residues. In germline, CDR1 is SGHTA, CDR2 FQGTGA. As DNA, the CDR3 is TGTGCCAGCAGCTTTGGGAGATACAATGAGCAGTTCTTC. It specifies CASSFGRYNEQFF.

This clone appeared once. CDR3 coding DNA: TGTGCCAGCAGCTACAACAGGGGCCCCCACGAGCAGTACTTC. Protein product: CASSYNRGPHEQYF. V gene TRBV7-2 combines with J gene TRBJ2-7, with 7 bases lining up with TRBD1. V lost 4 bases and J lost 5; bases outside the gene matches: 8. The CDR3 sequence is 14 residues long. CDR1 and CDR2 (germline): SGHTA, FQGNSA.

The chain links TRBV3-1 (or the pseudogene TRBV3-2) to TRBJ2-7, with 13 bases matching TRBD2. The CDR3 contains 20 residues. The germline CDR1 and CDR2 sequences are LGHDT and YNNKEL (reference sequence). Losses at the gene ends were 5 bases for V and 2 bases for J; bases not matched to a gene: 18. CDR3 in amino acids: CASSASGLAGVRTTTYEQYF. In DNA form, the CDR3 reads TGTGCCAGCAGCGCAAGCGGACTAGCGGGAGTACGGACCACGACCTACGAGCAGTACTTC.

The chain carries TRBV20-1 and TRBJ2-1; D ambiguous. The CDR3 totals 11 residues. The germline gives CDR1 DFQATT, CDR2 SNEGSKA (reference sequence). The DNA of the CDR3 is TGCCTAGTACCGTCCGGCAATGAGCAGTTCTTC. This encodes CLVPSGNEQFF.

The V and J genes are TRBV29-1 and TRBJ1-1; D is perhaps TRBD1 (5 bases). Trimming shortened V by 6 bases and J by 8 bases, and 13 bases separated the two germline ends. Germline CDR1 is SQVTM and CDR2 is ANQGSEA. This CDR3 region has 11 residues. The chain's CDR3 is CSVGQVREAFF. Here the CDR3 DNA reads TGCAGCGTAGGACAAGTGAGAGAAGCTTTCTTT.

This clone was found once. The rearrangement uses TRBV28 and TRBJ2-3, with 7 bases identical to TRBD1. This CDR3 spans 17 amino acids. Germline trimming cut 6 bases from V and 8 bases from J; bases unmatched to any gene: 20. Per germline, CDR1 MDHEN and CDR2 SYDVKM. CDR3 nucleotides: TGTGCCAGCAGCCTCAGACAGGGCACGGGCCCTTTCGGTACGCAGTATTTT. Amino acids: CASSLRQGTGPFGTQYF.

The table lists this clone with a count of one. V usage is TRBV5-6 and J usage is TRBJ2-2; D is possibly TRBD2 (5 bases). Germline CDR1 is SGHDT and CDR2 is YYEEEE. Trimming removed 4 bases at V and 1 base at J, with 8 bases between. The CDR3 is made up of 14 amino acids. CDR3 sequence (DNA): TGTGCCAGCAGCCCCCGGGAGAACACCGGGGAGCTGTTTTTT. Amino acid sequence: CASSPRENTGELFF.

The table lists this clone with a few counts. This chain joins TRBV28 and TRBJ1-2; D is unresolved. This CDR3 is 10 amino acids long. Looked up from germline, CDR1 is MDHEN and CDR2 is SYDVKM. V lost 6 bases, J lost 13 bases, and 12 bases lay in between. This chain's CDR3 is CASRQAFFTF. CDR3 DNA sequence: TGTGCCAGCAGGCAGGCCTTCTTCACCTTC.

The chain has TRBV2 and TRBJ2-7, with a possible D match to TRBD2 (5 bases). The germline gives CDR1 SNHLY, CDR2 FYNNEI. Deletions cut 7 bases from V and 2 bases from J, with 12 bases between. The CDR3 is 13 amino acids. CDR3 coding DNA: TGTGCCAGCACCTTAGTTAGCGCCTACGAGCAGTACTTC. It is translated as CASTLVSAYEQYF. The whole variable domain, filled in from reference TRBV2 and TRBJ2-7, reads EPEVTQTPSHQVTQMGQEVILRCVPISNHLYFYWYRQILGQKVEFLVSFYNNEISEKSEIFDDQFSVERPDGSNFTLKIRSTKLEDSAMYFCASTLVSAYEQYFGPGTRLTVT.

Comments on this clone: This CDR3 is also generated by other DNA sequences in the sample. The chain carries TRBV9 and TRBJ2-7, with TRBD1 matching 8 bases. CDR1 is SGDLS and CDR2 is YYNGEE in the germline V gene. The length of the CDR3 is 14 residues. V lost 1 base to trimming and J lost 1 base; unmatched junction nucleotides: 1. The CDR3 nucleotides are TGTGCCAGCAGCGTAACAGGGGGTTCCTACGAGCAGTACTTC. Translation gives CASSVTGGSYEQYF.